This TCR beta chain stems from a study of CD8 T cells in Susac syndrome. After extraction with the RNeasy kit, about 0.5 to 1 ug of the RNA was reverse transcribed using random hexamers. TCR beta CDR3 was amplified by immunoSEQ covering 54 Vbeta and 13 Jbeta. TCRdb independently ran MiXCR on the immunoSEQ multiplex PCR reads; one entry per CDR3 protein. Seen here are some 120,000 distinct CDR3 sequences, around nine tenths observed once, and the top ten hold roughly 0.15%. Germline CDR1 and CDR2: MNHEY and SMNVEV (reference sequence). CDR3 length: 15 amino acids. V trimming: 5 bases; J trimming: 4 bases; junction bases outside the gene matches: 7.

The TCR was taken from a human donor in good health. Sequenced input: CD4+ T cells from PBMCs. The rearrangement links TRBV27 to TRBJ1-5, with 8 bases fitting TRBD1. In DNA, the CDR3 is TGTGCCAGCAGTCCCGGACAGGGTCTTAATCAGCCCCAGCATTTT. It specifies CASSPGQGLNQPQHF.